The T cell receptor beta chain under discussion was sequenced for a study of blood T cell repertoires in COVID-19. Study summary: The cDNA or gDNA used as material had been derived from T cells, B-cell-depleted T cells, or PBMCs.

As processed by the authors: The authors estimated nucleated cell counts from reference gene primer amplification. Sequenced by immunoSEQ multiplex PCR; TCRdb stores in-frame clones only, minus some. Clone size and the V and J calls come from that table; the DNA yielded D and trimming. In the table there are about 300,000 clones, 70% to 90% of which are singletons. This receptor was identified in a man between 65 and 79 years old with acute or convalescent COVID-19. The sequenced sample consisted of peripheral blood.

CDR3: CASNAGNTEAFF. CDR3 bases: TGTGCCAGCAATGCAGGGAACACTGAAGCTTTCTTT. The rearrangement joins TRBV28 to TRBJ1-1, with D uncertain. Trimming stripped 7 bases from V and 1 base from J, with 7 bases between. This CDR3 is 12 amino acids long. Germline V gives CDR1 MDHEN, CDR2 SYDVKM. Together with reference TRBV28 and TRBJ1-1, the CDR3 gives the full variable domain: DVKVTQSSRYLVKRTGEKVFLECVQDMDHENMFWYRQDPGLGLRLIYFSYDVKMKEKGDIPEGYSVSREKKERFSLILESASTNQTSMYLCASNAGNTEAFFGQGTRLTVV.